This T cell receptor (beta chain) emerged from a study of blood T cell repertoires in COVID-19. Study as a whole: Material from acute and convalescent COVID-19 was sourced from the United States, Italy and Spain.

Original handling: Reference gene primer amplification gave estimated nucleated cell counts. Assay: immunoSEQ multiplex PCR; the TCRdb copy retains only in-frame clones and omits some. The DNA gave D and trimming, while V, J and clone size come from that table. The sample contains about 380,000 clones, 85% of which appear only once. Per the germline V gene, CDR1 is SGHAT and CDR2 is FQNNGV. The CDR3 loop spans 15 amino acids. The V gene end was trimmed by 5 bases and the J gene end by 9 bases; junction bases not matched to a gene: 9. The sample taken for sequencing was peripheral blood. The chain joins TRBV11-2 to TRBJ1-6; 8 positions agree with TRBD1. The sequence was obtained from a woman younger than 30 with acute or convalescent COVID-19. CDR3 sequence: CASSPMGTGPSPLHF. CDR3 sequence (DNA): TGTGCCAGCAGCCCTATGGGGACAGGCCCTTCACCCCTCCACTTT.